This T cell receptor (beta chain) was sequenced during a study of pediatric ulcerative colitis. Background on the study: Ulcerative colitis patients had pancolitis or left-sided colitis, with confirming histology.

Trimming stripped 2 bases from V and 1 base from J, with 12 bases between. CDR3 length: 16 amino acids. Germline lookup yields CDR1 MNHNY and CDR2 SVGAGI (reference sequence). One to two pinch biopsies were taken from the rectum during colonoscopy. A note on this clone: Its specificity is unknown.

Measured with immunoSEQ multiplex PCR; TCRdb has only the in-frame clones, and not every one. The table records approximately 40,000 clones, around 78% of them present only once. Findings and caveats of the study: Ulcerative colitis patients shared more blood-rectal clones than controls. Two rectal CDR3 clonotypes occurred in all ulcerative colitis patients. Repertoires came from total lymphocyte DNA, not specific subsets.

The chain couples TRBV6-6 to TRBJ1-5; D remains unclear. The origin of this receptor is a boy younger than 18 with moderate ulcerative colitis. Sequenced input: gut tissue. CDR3 in amino acids: CASSYRTAGSNQPQHF. In DNA, the CDR3 is TGTGCCAGCAGTTACCGGACCGCCGGGAGCAATCAGCCCCAGCATTTT.